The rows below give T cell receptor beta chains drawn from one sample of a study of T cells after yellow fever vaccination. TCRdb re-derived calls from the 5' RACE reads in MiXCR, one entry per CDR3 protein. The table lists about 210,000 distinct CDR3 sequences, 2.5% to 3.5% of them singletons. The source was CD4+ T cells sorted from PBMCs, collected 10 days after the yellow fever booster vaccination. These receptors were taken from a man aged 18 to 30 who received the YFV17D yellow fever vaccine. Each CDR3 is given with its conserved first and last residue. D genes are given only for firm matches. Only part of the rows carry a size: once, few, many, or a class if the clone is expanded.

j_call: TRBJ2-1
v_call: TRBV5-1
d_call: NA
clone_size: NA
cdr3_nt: TGCGCCAGCAGCTTGTTCAGGGGATTCCCTTCCCACGATGAGCAGTTCTTC
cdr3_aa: CASSLFRGFPSHDEQFF

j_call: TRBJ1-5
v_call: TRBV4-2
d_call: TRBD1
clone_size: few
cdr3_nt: TGTGCCAGCAGCCAAGCTGACAGGGCGAGTCAGCCCCAGCATTTT
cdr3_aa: CASSQADRASQPQHF

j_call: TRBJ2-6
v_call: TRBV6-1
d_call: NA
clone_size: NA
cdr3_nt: TGTGCCAGCAGTGTACTCTCTGGGGCCAACGTCCTGACTTTC
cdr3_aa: CASSVLSGANVLTF

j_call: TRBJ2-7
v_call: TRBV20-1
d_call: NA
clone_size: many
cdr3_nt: TGCAGTGCTACCCTCGCAGGTAGCCACGAGCAGTACTTC
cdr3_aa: CSATLAGSHEQYF

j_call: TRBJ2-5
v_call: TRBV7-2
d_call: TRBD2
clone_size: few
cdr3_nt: TGTGCCAGCAGCCAAAATCTTGGACTAGCGGGGGAGGGGGAGACCCAGTACTTC
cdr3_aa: CASSQNLGLAGEGETQYF

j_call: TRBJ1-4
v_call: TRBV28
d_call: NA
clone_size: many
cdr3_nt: TGTGCCAGCAGTTTAGTTAGCTCGGCTAATGAAAAACTGTTTTTT
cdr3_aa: CASSLVSSANEKLFF

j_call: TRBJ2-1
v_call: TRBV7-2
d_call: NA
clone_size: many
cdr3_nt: TGTGCCAGTAGGGTTCAGAGCTCCTACAATGAGCAGTTCTTC
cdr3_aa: CASRVQSSYNEQFF

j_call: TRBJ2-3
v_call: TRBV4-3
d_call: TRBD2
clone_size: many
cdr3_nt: TGCGCCAGCAGCCAAGAGGGAGCGGGGATCACAGATACGCAGTATTTT
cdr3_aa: CASSQEGAGITDTQYF

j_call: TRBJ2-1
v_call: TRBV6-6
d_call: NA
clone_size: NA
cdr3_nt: TGTGCCAGCAGTCTCAGGGCCTCGGTCAGGAACAATGAGCAGTTCTTC
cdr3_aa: CASSLRASVRNNEQFF

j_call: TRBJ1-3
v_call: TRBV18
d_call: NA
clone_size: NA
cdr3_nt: TGTGCCAGCTCACCGGGTGGAGGAGGTACAGCTGGAAACACCATATATTTT
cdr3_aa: CASSPGGGGTAGNTIYF

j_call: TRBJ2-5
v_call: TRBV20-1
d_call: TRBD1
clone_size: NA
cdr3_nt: TGCAGTGCTTCGGACAGGGTAGAGACCGAGTACTTC
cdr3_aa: CSASDRVETEYF

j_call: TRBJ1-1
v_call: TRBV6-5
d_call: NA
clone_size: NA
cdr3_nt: TGTGCCAGCAGTTACGCGGGGGGAACTGAAGCTTTCTTT
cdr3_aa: CASSYAGGTEAFF

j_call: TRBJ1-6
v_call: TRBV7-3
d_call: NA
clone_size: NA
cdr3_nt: TGTGCCAGCAGCTTATCGCATAATTCACCCCTCCACTTT
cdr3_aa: CASSLSHNSPLHF

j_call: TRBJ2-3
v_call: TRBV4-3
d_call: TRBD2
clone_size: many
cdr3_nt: TGCGCCAGCAGCCAAGATCGGCTAGCGGGGGGGGTCACAGATACGCAGTATTTT
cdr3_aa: CASSQDRLAGGVTDTQYF

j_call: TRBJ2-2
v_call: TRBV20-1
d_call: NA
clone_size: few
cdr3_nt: TGCAGTGCTTTCGGAGAGGGGGGGCCGGCAACCGGGGAGCTGTTTTTT
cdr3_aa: CSAFGEGGPATGELFF

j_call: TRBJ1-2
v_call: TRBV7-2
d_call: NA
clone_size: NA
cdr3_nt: TGTGCCAGCAGCTTAGTACTGGGGGCCCGCGGCTACACCTTC
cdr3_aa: CASSLVLGARGYTF

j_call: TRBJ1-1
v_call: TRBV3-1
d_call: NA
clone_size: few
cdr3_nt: TGTGCCAGCAGCCACGCCCCCCGAGGGTTCGCTTTCTTT
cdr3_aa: CASSHAPRGFAFF

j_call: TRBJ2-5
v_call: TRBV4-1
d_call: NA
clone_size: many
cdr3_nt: TGCGCCAGCAGCCACGGTCAGGTAGAGACCCAGTACTTC
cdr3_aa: CASSHGQVETQYF

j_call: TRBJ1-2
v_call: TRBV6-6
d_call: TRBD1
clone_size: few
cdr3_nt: TGTGCCAGCACCTCCGGGACAGGGAACTATGGCTACACCTTC
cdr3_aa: CASTSGTGNYGYTF

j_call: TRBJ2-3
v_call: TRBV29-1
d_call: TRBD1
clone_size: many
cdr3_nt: TGCAGCGTAGGACCGACGACAGGGGATACGCAGTATTTT
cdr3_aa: CSVGPTTGDTQYF

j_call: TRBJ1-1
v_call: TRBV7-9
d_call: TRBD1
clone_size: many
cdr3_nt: TGTGCCAGCAGCTTGGGACAGATAAACACTGAAGCTTTCTTT
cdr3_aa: CASSLGQINTEAFF

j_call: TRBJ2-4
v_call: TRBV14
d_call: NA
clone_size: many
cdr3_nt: TGTGCCAGCAGCCAAGAGATAGCCAAAAACATTCAGTACTTC
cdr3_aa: CASSQEIAKNIQYF

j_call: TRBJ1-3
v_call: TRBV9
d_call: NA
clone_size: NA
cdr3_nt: TGTGCCAGCAGCGTAGGAGGGGACACCATATATTTT
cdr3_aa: CASSVGGDTIYF

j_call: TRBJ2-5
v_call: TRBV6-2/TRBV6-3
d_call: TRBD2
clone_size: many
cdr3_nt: TGTGCCAGCAGCGCCGAGGGACTACAAGAGACCCAGTACTTC
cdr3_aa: CASSAEGLQETQYF

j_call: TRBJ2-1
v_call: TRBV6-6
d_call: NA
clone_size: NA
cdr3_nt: TGTGCCAGCAGGTACCGGGACTACAATGAGCAGTTCTTC
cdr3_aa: CASRYRDYNEQFF

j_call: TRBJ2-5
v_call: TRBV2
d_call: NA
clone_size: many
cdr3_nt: TGTGCCAGCAGTGTTGGGGGGTCGGAGACCCAGTACTTC
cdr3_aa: CASSVGGSETQYF

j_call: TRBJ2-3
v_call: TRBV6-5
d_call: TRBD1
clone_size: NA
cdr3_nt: TGTGCCAGCAGTCGCACAGGGGGCGTCGATACGCAGTATTTT
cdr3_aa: CASSRTGGVDTQYF

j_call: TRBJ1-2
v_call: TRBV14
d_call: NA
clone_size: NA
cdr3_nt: TGTGCCAGCAGCCCCCGGACCACCGGCGGCTACACCTTC
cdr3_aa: CASSPRTTGGYTF

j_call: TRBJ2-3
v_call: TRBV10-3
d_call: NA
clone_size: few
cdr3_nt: TGTGCCATCAAGGCCAGGACGGAGACAGATACGCAGTATTTT
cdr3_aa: CAIKARTETDTQYF

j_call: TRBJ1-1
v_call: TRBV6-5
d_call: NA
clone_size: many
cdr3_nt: TGTGCCAGCAGTTACTCGCGAGGGGCGGTGATGAACACTGAAGCTTTCTTT
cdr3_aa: CASSYSRGAVMNTEAFF

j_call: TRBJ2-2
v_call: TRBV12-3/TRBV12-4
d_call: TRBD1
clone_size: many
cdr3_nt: TGTGCCAGCAGTCTCGGACAGGGAGGCGGCACCGGGGAGCTGTTTTTT
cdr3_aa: CASSLGQGGGTGELFF

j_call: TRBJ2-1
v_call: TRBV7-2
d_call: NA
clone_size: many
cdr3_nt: TGTGCCAGCAGCTTAGAGGTCTCCCAAAATGAGCAGTTCTTC
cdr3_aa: CASSLEVSQNEQFF

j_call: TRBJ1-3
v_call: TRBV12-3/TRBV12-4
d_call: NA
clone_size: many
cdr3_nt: TGTGCCAGCAGTTTACCCTTAGGACAGATCTCTGGAAACACCATATATTTT
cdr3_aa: CASSLPLGQISGNTIYF

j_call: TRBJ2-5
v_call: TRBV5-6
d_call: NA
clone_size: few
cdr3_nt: TGTGCCAGCAGCCCATGGGAGGAGGAGACCCAGTACTTC
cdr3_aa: CASSPWEEETQYF

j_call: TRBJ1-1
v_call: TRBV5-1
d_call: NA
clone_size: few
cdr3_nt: TGCGCCAGCCGGCGGGAGGGAACGATGAACACTGAAGCTTTCTTT
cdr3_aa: CASRREGTMNTEAFF

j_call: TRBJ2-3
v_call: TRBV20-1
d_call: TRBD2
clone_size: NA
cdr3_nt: TGCAGTGCTAGAGATAACCCTAGCGGGGACACGGATACGCAGTATTTT
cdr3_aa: CSARDNPSGDTDTQYF

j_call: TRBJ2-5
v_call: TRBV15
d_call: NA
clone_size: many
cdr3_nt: TGTGCCACCAGCAGAGAAGTTACGGAGACCCAGTACTTC
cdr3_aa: CATSREVTETQYF

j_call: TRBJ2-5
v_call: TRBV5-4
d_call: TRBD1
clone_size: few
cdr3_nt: TGTGCCAGCAGCCAAGGACAGGGGCTGAGCGAGACCCAGTACTTC
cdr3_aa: CASSQGQGLSETQYF

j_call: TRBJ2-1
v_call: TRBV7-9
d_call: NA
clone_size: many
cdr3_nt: TGTGCCAGCAGCTTAGTTGGAGGGTGGAATGAGCAGTTCTTC
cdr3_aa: CASSLVGGWNEQFF

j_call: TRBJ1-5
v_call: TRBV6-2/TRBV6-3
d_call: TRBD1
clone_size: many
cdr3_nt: TGTGCCAGCAGTTTCCTAGACAGGGAGTATCAGCCCCAGCATTTT
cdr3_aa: CASSFLDREYQPQHF

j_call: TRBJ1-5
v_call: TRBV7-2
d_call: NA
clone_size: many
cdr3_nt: TGTGCCAGCAGACTAGACAGAAGCAATCAGCCCCAGCATTTT
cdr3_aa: CASRLDRSNQPQHF

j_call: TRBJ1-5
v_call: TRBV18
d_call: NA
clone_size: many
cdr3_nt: TGTGCCAGCTCACCAGGTTCAGATCAGCCCCAGCATTTT
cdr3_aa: CASSPGSDQPQHF

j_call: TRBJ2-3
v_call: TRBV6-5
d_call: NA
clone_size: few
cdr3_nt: TGTGCCAGCAGACGCCTCCGGGGGGCCCTCACAGATACGCAGTATTTT
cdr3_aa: CASRRLRGALTDTQYF

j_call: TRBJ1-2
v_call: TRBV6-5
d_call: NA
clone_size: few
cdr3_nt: TGTGCCAGCAGGGTCCGGGAAACTGGCTACACCTTC
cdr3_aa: CASRVRETGYTF

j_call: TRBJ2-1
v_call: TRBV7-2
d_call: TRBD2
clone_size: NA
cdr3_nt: TGTGCCAGCAGCCTAGGGACTAGCGGGGTCAATGAGCAGTTCTTC
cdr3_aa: CASSLGTSGVNEQFF

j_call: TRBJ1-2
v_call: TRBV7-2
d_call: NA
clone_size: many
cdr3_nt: TGTGCCAGCAGCTTGGACCTAAATTACTATGGCTACACCTTC
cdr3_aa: CASSLDLNYYGYTF

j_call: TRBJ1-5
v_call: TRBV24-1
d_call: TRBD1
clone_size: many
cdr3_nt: TGTGCCACCAGTGACGCACCCGGGACAGGAGACGGCAATCAGCCCCAGCATTTT
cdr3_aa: CATSDAPGTGDGNQPQHF

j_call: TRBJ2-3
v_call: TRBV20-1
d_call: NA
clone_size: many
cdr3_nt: TGCAGTGCTAGGGCAGCCGAAGGAATTACAGATACGCAGTATTTT
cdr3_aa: CSARAAEGITDTQYF

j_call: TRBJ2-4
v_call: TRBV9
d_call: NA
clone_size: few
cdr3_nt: TGTGCCAGCAGCCCATCAGGCGGGTGGGAAAACATTCAGTACTTC
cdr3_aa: CASSPSGGWENIQYF

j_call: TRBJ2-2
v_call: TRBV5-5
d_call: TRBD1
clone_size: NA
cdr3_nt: TGTGCCAGCAGCTTGGCCCCGGGACAGGGTCGGACCGGGGAGCTGTTTTTT
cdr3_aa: CASSLAPGQGRTGELFF

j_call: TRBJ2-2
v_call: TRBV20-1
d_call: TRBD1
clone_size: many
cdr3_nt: TGCAGTGTCCCGGACAGGGGGCGCCTCACCGGGGAGCTGTTTTTT
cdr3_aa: CSVPDRGRLTGELFF

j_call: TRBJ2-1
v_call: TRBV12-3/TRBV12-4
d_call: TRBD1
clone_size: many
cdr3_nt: TGTGCCAGCACCGTCCAAAGGACAGGACATGAGCAGTTCTTC
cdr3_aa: CASTVQRTGHEQFF

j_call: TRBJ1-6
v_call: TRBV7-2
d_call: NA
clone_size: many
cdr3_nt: TGTGCCAGCAGCCCTTTCGGGCAGGAGTCACCCCTCCACTTT
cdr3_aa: CASSPFGQESPLHF

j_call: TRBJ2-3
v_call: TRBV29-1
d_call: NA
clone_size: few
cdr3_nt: TGCAGCGTAGGGATAGGCGCCAGCACAGATACGCAGTATTTT
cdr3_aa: CSVGIGASTDTQYF

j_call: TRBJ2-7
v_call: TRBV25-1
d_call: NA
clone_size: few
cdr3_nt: TGTGCCAGCTTAGGGGCTTACGAGCAGTACTTC
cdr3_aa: CASLGAYEQYF

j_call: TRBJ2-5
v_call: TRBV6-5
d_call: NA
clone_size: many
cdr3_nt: TGTGCCAGCAGCCCCGGGGGCCAAGAGACCCAGTACTTC
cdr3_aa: CASSPGGQETQYF